Only a few counts were recorded for the clone carrying this TCR beta chain. Its antigen remains unidentified. This sample's time point: sample taken at primary tumor resection. Unsorted samples of tumor, nontumor lung or frozen PBMC had their whole RNA sequenced. The donors, 72 patients with untreated early-stage non-small cell lung cancer, provided the samples. Unique molecular identifiers, one per molecule, were present on every TCR cDNA molecule. TCRdb re-called the 5' RACE reads through MiXCR, storing one row per CDR3 protein. The sample lists more than 65,000 distinct CDR3 sequences, roughly 12% occurring once. The CDR3 consists of 15 residues. V gave up 2 bases and J gave up 1 base, with 11 bases separating them. CDR1 SGHTA and CDR2 FQGNSA come from the germline V gene. This sample was taken from a study of spatial heterogeneity in lung cancer. General study findings and limits: The study found ubiquitous expanded tumor TCRs in blood more at resection than follow-up.

Sequencing used PBMCs, obtained at surgery. The V and J genes are TRBV7-2 and TRBJ2-5; D is uncertain. This sequence originates from a male donor with early-stage non-small cell lung cancer. CDR3 in amino acids: CASSLLRGFQETQYF. DNA for the CDR3: TGTGCCAGCAGCTTACTCCGAGGTTTCCAAGAGACCCAGTACTTC.